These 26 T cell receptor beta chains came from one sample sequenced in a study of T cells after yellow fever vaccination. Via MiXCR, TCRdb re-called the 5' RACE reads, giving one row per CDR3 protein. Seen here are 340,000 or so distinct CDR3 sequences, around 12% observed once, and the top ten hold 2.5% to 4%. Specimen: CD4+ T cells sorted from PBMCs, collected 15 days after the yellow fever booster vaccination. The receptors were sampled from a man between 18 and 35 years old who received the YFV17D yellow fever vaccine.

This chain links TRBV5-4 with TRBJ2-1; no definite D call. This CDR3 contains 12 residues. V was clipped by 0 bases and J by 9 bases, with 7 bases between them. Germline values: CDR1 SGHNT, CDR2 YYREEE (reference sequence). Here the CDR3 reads CASSLELSEQFF. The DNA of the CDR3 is TGTGCCAGCAGCTTGGAGTTGAGTGAGCAGTTCTTC.

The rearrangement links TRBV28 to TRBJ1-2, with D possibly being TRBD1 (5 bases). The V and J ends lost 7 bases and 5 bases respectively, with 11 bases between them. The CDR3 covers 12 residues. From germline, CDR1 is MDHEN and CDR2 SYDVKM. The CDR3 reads CASTVGGYGYTF. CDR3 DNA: TGTGCCAGCACCGTTGGGGGTTATGGCTACACCTTC.

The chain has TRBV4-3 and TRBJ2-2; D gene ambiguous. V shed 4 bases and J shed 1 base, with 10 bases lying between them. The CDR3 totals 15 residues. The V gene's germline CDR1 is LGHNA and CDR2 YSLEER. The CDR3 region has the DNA TGCGCCAGCAGCCCAGGATGGGGGAACACCGGGGAGCTGTTTTTT. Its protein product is CASSPGWGNTGELFF.

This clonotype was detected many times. The CDR3, as DNA: TGCGCCAGCAGCCAAGGGAGCGGCGCGGCCAAAAACATTCAGTACTTC. Translation: CASSQGSGAAKNIQYF. This chain links TRBV4-1 with TRBJ2-4; possible D gene TRBD2, 5 bases. Between the trimmed V and J ends, which lost 1 base and 1 base, there was a span of 11 bases. Germline values: CDR1 MGHRA, CDR2 YSYEKL. The CDR3 consists of 16 residues.

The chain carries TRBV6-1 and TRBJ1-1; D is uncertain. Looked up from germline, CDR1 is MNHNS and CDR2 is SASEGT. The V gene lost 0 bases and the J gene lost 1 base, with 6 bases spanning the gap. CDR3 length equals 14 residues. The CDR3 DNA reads TGTGCCAGCAGTGAAGCGGGCAGGAACACTGAAGCTTTCTTT. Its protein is CASSEAGRNTEAFF.

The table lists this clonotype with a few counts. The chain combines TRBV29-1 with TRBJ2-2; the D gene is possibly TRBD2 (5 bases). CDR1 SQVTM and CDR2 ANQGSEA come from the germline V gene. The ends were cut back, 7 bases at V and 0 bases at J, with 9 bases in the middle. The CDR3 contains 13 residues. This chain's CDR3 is CSGGQPNTGELFF. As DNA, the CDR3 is TGCAGCGGAGGGCAGCCGAACACCGGGGAGCTGTTTTTT.

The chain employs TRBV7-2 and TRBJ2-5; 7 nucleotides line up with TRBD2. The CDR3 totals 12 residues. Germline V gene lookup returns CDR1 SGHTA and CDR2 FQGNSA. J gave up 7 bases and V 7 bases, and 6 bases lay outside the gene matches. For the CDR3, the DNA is TGTGCCAGCAACGGGGGAGGGGTGACCCAGTACTTC. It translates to CASNGGGVTQYF.

CDR3 protein: CASSFPPGAGTEAFF. CDR3 sequence (DNA): TGTGCCAGCAGCTTCCCGCCAGGGGCAGGCACTGAAGCTTTCTTT. The rearrangement joins TRBV12-3 or TRBV12-4 to TRBJ1-1; D is perhaps TRBD1 (6 bases). CDR3 size: 15 residues. Trimming removed 6 bases at V and 4 bases at J, with 18 bases between.

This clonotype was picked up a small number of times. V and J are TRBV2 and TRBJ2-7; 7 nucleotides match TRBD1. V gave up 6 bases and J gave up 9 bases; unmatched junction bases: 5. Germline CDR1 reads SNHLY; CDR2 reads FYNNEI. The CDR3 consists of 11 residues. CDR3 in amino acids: CASSPQGMQYV. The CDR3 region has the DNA TGTGCCAGCAGCCCACAGGGGATGCAGTACGTC.

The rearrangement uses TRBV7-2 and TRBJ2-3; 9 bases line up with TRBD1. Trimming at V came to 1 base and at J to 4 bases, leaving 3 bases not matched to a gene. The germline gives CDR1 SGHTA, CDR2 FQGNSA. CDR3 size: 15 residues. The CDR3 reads CASSLVGQGSDTQYF. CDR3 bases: TGTGCCAGCAGCTTAGTCGGACAGGGGTCAGATACGCAGTATTTT.

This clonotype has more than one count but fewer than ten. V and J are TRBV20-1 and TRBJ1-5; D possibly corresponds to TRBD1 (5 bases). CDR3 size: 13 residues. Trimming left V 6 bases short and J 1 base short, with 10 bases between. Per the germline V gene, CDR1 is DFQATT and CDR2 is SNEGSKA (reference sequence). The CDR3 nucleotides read TGCAGTGCAACTCAGGGAAGCAATCAGCCCCAGCATTTT. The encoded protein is CSATQGSNQPQHF.

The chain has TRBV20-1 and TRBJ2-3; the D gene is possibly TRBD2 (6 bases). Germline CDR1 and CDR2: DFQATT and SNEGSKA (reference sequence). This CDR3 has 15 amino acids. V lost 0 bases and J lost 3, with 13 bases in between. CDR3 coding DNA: TGCAGTGCTAGAGATCCAGGGCTAGCGACAGATACGCAGTATTTT. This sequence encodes CSARDPGLATDTQYF.

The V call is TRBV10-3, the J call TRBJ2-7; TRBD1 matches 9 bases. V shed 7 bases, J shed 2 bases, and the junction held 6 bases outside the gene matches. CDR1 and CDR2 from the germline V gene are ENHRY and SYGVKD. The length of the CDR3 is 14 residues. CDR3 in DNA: TGTGCCATCAAAGACAGGGGGTCTACCTACGAGCAGTACTTC. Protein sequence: CAIKDRGSTYEQYF.

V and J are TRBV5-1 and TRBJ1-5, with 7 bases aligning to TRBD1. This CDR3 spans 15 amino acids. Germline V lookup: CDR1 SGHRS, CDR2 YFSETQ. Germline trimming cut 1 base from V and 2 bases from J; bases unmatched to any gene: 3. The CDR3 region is CASSLTGDRNQPQHF. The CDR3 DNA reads TGCGCCAGCAGCTTGACAGGGGACCGCAATCAGCCCCAGCATTTT.

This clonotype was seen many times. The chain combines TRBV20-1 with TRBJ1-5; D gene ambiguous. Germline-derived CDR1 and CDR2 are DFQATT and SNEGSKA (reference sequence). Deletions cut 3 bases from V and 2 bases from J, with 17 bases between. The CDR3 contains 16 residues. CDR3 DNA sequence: TGCAGTGCTAGGAGGGTGGGCTTGCCCGGCAATCAGCCCCAGCATTTT. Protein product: CSARRVGLPGNQPQHF.

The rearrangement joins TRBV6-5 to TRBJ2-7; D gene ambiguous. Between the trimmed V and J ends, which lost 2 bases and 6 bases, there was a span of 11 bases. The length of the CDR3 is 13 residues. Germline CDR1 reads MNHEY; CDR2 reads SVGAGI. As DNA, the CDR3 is TGTGCCAGCAGTTACCGGGCAGCCGGCGAGCAGTACTTC. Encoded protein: CASSYRAAGEQYF.

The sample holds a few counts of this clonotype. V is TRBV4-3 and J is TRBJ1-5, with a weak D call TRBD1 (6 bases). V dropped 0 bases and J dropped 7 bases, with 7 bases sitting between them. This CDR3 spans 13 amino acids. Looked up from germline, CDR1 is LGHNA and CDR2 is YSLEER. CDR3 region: CASSQDGGQPQHF. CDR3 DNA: TGCGCCAGCAGCCAAGATGGGGGCCAGCCCCAGCATTTT.

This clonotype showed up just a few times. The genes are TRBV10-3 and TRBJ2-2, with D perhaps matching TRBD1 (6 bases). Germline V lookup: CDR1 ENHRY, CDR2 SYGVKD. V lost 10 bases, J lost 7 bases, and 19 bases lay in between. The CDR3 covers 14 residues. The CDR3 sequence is CATLKDSFNGELFF. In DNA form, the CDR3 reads TGTGCCACCCTAAAGGACAGTTTCAACGGGGAGCTGTTTTTT.

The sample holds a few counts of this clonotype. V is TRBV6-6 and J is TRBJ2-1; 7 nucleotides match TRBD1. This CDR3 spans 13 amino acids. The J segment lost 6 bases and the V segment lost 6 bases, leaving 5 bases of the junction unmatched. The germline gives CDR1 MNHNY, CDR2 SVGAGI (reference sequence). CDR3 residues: CASRAAGGNEQFF. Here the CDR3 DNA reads TGTGCCAGCAGGGCGGCAGGGGGCAATGAGCAGTTCTTC.

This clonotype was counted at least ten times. CDR3 sequence reads: CSAPTSGTEGSPLHF. The CDR3 coding sequence is TGCAGTGCTCCTACCTCCGGCACAGAGGGTTCACCCCTCCACTTT. The genes are TRBV20-1 and TRBJ1-6; D is uncertain. V lost 5 bases to trimming and J lost 9 bases, with 20 bases between them. The CDR3 totals 15 residues. Germline values: CDR1 DFQATT, CDR2 SNEGSKA (reference sequence).

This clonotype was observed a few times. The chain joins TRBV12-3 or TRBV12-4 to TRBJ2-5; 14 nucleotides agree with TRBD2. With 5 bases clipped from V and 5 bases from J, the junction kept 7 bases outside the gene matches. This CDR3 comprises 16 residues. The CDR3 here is CASSMGLAGAWETQYF. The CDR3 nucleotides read TGTGCCAGCAGTATGGGACTAGCGGGGGCATGGGAGACCCAGTACTTC.

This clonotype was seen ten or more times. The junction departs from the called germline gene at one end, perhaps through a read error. CDR3 nucleotide sequence: TGTGCCAGCAGTTACTGGGACAGCAGTCAGCCCCAGCATTTT. It codes for CASSYWDSSQPQHF. The chain joins TRBV6-2 or TRBV6-3 to TRBJ1-5; 7 bases align to TRBD1. This CDR3 spans 14 amino acids. Germline values: CDR1 MNHEY, CDR2 SVGEGT.

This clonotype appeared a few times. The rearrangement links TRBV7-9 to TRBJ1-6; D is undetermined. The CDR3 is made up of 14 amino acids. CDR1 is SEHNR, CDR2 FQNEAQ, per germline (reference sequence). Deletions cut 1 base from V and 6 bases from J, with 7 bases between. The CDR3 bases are TGTGCCAGCAGCTTAGAGCAGCTTAATTCACCCCTCCACTTT. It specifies CASSLEQLNSPLHF.

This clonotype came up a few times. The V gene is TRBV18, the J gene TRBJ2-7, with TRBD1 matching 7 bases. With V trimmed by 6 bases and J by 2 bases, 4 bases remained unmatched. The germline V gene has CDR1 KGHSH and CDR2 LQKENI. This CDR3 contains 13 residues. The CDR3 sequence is CASSSGQTYEQYV. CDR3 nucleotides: TGTGCCAGCTCGTCGGGACAGACCTACGAGCAGTACGTC.

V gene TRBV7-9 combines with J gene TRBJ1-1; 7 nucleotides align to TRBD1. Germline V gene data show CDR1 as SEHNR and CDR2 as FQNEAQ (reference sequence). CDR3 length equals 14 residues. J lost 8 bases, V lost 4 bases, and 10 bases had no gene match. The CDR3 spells CASSSQGQKEEAFF. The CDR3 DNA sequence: TGTGCCAGCAGCTCACAGGGGCAAAAGGAAGAAGCTTTCTTT.

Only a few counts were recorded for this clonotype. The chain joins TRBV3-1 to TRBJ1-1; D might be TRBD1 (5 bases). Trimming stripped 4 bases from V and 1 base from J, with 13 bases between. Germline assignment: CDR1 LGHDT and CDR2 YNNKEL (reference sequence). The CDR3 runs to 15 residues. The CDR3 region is CASSLSWGGNTEAFF. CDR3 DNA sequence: TGTGCCAGCAGCCTAAGTTGGGGGGGGAACACTGAAGCTTTCTTT.